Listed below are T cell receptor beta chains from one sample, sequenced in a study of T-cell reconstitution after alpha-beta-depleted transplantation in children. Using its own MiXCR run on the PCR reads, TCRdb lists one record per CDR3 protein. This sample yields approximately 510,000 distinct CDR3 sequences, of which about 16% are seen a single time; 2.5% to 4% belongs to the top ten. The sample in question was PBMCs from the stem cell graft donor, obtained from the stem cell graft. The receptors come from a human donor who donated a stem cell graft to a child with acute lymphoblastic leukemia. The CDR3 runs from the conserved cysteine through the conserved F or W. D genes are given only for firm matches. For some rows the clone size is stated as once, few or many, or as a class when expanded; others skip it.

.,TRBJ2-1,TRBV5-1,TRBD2,TGCGCCAGCAGCTTAGGGGTCAGCGGGAGGAGGAATGAGCAGTTCTTC,CASSLGVSGRRNEQFF
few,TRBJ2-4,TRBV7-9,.,TGTGCCAGCAGCTTAGTAACGGTGGACATTCAGTACTTC,CASSLVTVDIQYF
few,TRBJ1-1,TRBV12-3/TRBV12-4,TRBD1,TGTGCCAGCAGTCAAGGGGGCACGACTGAAGCTTTCTTT,CASSQGGTTEAFF
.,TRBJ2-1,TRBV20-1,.,TGCAGTGCCTACAGGTCTACCTACAATGAGCAGTTCTTC,CSAYRSTYNEQFF
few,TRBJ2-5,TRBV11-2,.,TGTGCCAGCAGCTTTTCGGCAGGCACCCAGTACTTC,CASSFSAGTQYF
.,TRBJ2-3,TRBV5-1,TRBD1,TGCGCCAGCAGGGAACAGGGGGCGCAGGAAGATACGCAGTATTTT,CASREQGAQEDTQYF
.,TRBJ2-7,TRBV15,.,TGTGCCACCAGCAGTGGGGAAGGGAACAACTACGAGCAGTACTTC,CATSSGEGNNYEQYF
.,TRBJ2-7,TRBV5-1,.,TGCGCCAGCAGCAACGAGTTGACTGAGCGGTCACAGTACTTC,CASSNELTERSQYF
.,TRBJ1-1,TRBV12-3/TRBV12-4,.,TGTGCCAGCAGCCCCCCCCCCTCTATAGCTTTCTTT,CASSPPPSIAFF
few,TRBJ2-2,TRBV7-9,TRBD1,TGTGCCAGCAGTACTGGGACAGGGAATCCCGGGGAGCTGTTTTTT,CASSTGTGNPGELFF
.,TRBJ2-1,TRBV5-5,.,TGTGCCAGCAGCCCCGGAACAACGGGTGAGCAGTTCTTC,CASSPGTTGEQFF
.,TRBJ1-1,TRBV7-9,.,TGTGCCAGCAGCTCCACCCTGAGCACTGAAGCTTTCTTT,CASSSTLSTEAFF
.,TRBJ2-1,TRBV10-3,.,TGTGCCATCAGTGAGTTCATGACGAACAATGAGCAGTTCTTC,CAISEFMTNNEQFF
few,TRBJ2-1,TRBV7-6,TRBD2,TGTGCCAGCAGCGTGTGGAAGGCCGGGACTAGCGGGAGAGTGGGGTACAATGAGCAGTTCTTC,CASSVWKAGTSGRVGYNEQFF
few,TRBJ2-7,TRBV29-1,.,TGCAGCGGTGCGACCAGGGCCTACGAGCAGTACTTC,CSGATRAYEQYF
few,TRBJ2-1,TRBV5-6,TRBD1,TGTGCCAGCAGCCGGACAGGGAATGAGCAGTTCTTC,CASSRTGNEQFF
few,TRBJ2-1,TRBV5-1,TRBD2,TGCGCCAGCAGCAAAGACGCGGGGACTAGCGGGAGACTTCACAATGAGCAGTTCTTC,CASSKDAGTSGRLHNEQFF
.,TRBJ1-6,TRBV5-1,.,TGCGCCAGCAGCTTGTCCTTCCAGACTGGTTCACCCCTCCACTTT,CASSLSFQTGSPLHF
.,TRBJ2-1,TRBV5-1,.,TGCGCCAGCAGCTTGCCATCCCAAAGGCAGTTCTTC,CASSLPSQRQFF
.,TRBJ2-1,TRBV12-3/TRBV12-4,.,TGTGCCAGCAGTTCGGACAGATACTCCTACAATGAGCAGTTCTTC,CASSSDRYSYNEQFF
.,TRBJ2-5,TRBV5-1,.,TGCGCCAGCAGCTTGCCGACAGAAGAGACCCAGTACTTC,CASSLPTEETQYF
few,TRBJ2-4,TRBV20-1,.,TGCAGTGCTGACAGGCCGCAAGCCAAAAACATTCAGTACTTC,CSADRPQAKNIQYF
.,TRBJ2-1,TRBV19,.,TGTGCCAGTAGTATGGGGGAGCTGGTTGAGCAGTTCTTC,CASSMGELVEQFF
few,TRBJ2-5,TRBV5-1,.,TGCGCCAGCAGCTTGCCACCATATTTGGAGACCCAGTACTTC,CASSLPPYLETQYF
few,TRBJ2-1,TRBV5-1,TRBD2,TGCGCCAGCAGCTTTTGGGGAGGGCCGAGTGAGCAGTTCTTC,CASSFWGGPSEQFF
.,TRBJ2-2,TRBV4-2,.,TGTGCCAGCAGCCTCCCCCTTAGGCCCCAGGGGAAGGGCGGGGAGCTGTTTTTT,CASSLPLRPQGKGGELFF
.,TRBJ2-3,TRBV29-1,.,TGCAGCGTTGGACCCGGCGGCACAGATACGCAGTATTTT,CSVGPGGTDTQYF
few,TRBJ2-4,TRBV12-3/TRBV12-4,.,TGTGCCAGCAGTTTAGCCGGAATAGCCAAAAACATTCAGTACTTC,CASSLAGIAKNIQYF
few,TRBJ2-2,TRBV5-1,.,TGCGCCAGCAGCTTGGGGAGGGCCCGGAACACCGGGGAGCTGTTTTTT,CASSLGRARNTGELFF
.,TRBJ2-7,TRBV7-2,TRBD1,TGTGCCAGCAGCGGACGCCGGGACAGGGGCTCCTACGAGCAGTACTTC,CASSGRRDRGSYEQYF
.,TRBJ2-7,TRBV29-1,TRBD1,TGCAGCGTTACAGGGGAATCCTACGAGCAGTACTTC,CSVTGESYEQYF
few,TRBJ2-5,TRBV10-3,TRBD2,TGTGCCATCAGGGTAGCGGGCACTGAGACCCAGTACTTC,CAIRVAGTETQYF
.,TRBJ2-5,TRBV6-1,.,TGTGCCAGCATGGTGAGGTTTTCCCAAGAGACCCAGTACTTC,CASMVRFSQETQYF
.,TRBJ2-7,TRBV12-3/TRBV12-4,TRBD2,TGTGCCTCCACCCGGGCGGGAGGGCCCTACGAGCAGTACTTC,CASTRAGGPYEQYF
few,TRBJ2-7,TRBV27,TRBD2,TGTGCCAGCATAGCGGGGGACTCCTACGAGCAGTACTTC,CASIAGDSYEQYF